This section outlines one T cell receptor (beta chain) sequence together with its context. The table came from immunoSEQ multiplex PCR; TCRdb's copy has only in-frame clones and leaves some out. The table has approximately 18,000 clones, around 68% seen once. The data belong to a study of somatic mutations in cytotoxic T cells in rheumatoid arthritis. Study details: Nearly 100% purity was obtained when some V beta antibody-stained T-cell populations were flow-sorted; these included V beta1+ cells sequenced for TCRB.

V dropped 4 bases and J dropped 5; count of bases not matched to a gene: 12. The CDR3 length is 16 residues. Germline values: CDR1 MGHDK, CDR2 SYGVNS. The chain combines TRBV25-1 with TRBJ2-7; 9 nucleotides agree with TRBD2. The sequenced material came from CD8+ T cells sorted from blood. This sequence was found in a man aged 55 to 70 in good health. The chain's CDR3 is CASSGPGTSFVDEQYF. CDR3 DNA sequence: TGTGCCAGCAGTGGCCCCGGGACTAGCTTCGTCGACGAGCAGTACTTC.